The rows below give T cell receptor beta chains drawn from one sample of a study of neurological immune-mediated disorders. Using its own MiXCR run on the 5' RACE reads, TCRdb lists one record per CDR3 protein. The sample has 65,000 to 95,000 distinct CDR3 sequences; 5% to 6% are singletons. The sequenced sample was PBMCs. These receptor sequences come from a woman in her sixties or seventies with multiple sclerosis. Both conserved end residues are part of each CDR3. The D gene is left open where the match is weak. Only some rows state a clone size, as once, few, many or a class for expanded clones.

clone size	D gene	V gene	J gene	CDR3 DNA	CDR3 protein
few	TRBD1	TRBV19	TRBJ1-2	TGTGCCAGTAGTGGTGGACAGGGCTACTATGGCTACACCTTC	CASSGGQGYYGYTF
few	-	TRBV14	TRBJ2-5	TGTGCCAGCAGCCAAGGGTTAGGGAAAGCAGAGACCCAGTACTTC	CASSQGLGKAETQYF
many	-	TRBV7-2	TRBJ1-5	TGTGCCAGCAGCTTAATATCGAGCAATCAGCCCCAGCATTTT	CASSLISSNQPQHF
many	TRBD2	TRBV5-1	TRBJ2-7	TGCGCCAGCGGTCTCCCCTCCGGGGGGGGCTCCTACGAGCAGTACTTC	CASGLPSGGGSYEQYF
many	TRBD2	TRBV12-3/TRBV12-4	TRBJ2-3	TGTGCCAGCAGTAGAACAGCGGGGGGCCAGGTAGATACGCAGTATTTT	CASSRTAGGQVDTQYF
many	TRBD1	TRBV7-2	TRBJ2-7	TGTGCCAGCAGCACCCGGACAGGGGGCTCCTACGAGCAGTACTTC	CASSTRTGGSYEQYF
many	-	TRBV3-1	TRBJ1-6	TGTGCCAGCAGCCAAGGGGGGCAAAAAAATTCACCCCTCCACTTT	CASSQGGQKNSPLHF
many	-	TRBV7-2	TRBJ1-1	TGTGCCAGCAACAAGGGACTGATAAACACTGAAGCTTTCTTT	CASNKGLINTEAFF
many	-	TRBV5-1	TRBJ2-3	TGCGCCAGCAGCTTGATCGGGGGCCTAACCACAGATACGCAGTATTTT	CASSLIGGLTTDTQYF
many	-	TRBV6-5	TRBJ1-5	TGTGCCAGCAGTTACGGGCAGGGAGGGGGTCAGCCCCAGCATTTT	CASSYGQGGGQPQHF
many	TRBD2	TRBV20-1	TRBJ2-1	TGCAGTGCTAGACCCCTAGCGGGGGCCTACAATGAGCAGTTCTTC	CSARPLAGAYNEQFF
many	-	TRBV7-9	TRBJ1-6	TGTGCCATCGAGGACCCCTGGGAAAATTCACCCCTCCACTTT	CAIEDPWENSPLHF
many	TRBD1	TRBV7-9	TRBJ1-3	TGTGCCAGCAGCTGGCTGGGGACAGGTTCTGGAAACACCATATATTTT	CASSWLGTGSGNTIYF
many	-	TRBV5-1	TRBJ1-4	TGCGCCAGCAGACCTGGTTCCGGGGAGGGAAGGGGTGAAAAACTGTTTTTT	CASRPGSGEGRGEKLFF
many	TRBD1	TRBV24-1	TRBJ1-1	TGTGCCACCAGTGACCCCCCTGACAGGGGAAACACTGAAGCTTTCTTT	CATSDPPDRGNTEAFF
many	TRBD1	TRBV5-1	TRBJ2-7	TGCGCCAGCAGCTTGGACAGGGGGTTTAACGAGCAGTACTTC	CASSLDRGFNEQYF
many	TRBD1	TRBV29-1	TRBJ2-1	TGCAGCGTTGAAGACGTCAGGGGGCGTAATGAGCAGTTCTTC	CSVEDVRGRNEQFF
many	-	TRBV29-1	TRBJ2-3	TGCAGCGTTCTCTCCGCCGGCAATACGCAGTATTTT	CSVLSAGNTQYF
many	TRBD1	TRBV5-1	TRBJ1-5	TGCGCCAGCAGCTTGGACGGGACAGTAGGTCAGCCCCAGCATTTT	CASSLDGTVGQPQHF
-	-	TRBV6-5	TRBJ2-7	TGTGCCAGCAGGACCTTGAGAGGAGAGCAGTACTTC	CASRTLRGEQYF
many	-	TRBV5-1	TRBJ2-1	TGCGCCAGCAGTAGGGGGAACTCCTACAATGAGCAGTTCTTC	CASSRGNSYNEQFF
few	TRBD1	TRBV7-8	TRBJ1-1	TGTGCCAGCAGCTCCGGGGGACAGGGCGGTGAAGCTTTCTTT	CASSSGGQGGEAFF
-	-	TRBV3-1	TRBJ1-5	TGTGCCAGCAGCCAAGGCTCAGGGGTGAGGCAGCCCCAGCATTTT	CASSQGSGVRQPQHF
many	TRBD2	TRBV20-1	TRBJ2-1	TGCAGTGCGGGGAGGGGTAATGAGCAGTTCTTC	CSAGRGNEQFF
many	TRBD2	TRBV4-2	TRBJ2-1	TGTGCCAGCAGCCAAGCGGCGGGGGGGATGAATGAGCAGTTCTTC	CASSQAAGGMNEQFF
few	-	TRBV30	TRBJ2-3	TGTGCCTGGAGCACTACGGCCGATACGCAGTATTTT	CAWSTTADTQYF
many	TRBD1	TRBV18	TRBJ1-4	TGTGCCAGCTCACCGAACCGACAGGGGGCAACTAATGAAAAACTGTTTTTT	CASSPNRQGATNEKLFF
many	-	TRBV12-3/TRBV12-4	TRBJ1-2	TGTGCCAGCAGCCCCGGGGGGGGCCAAAACTATGGCTACACCTTC	CASSPGGGQNYGYTF
few	TRBD1	TRBV3-1	TRBJ2-5	TGTGCCAGCAGCCAGACAGGGGGGCGAGAGACCCAGTACTTC	CASSQTGGRETQYF
many	TRBD2	TRBV20-1	TRBJ2-5	TGCAGTGCCCGAGGGTTGGCGGGGGAAGAGACCCAGTACTTC	CSARGLAGEETQYF
many	-	TRBV5-1	TRBJ2-7	TGCGCCAGCAGCTTGGACGACACCTATTCCTACGAGCAGTACTTC	CASSLDDTYSYEQYF